The 26 T cell receptor beta chains below all came from one sample that was sequenced in a study of glioma-infiltrating T cells after dendritic cell vaccination. Only in-frame clones appear in the TCRdb table, and some are missing; sequencing was by immunoSEQ multiplex PCR. This sample has about 67,000 clones; about 86% occur once, and the top ten carry 7% to 9.5%. Sequencing was performed on blood, taken before dendritic cell vaccination. These TCRs come from a human donor with glioblastoma.

The DNA of the CDR3 is TGTGCCAGCAGCGCCCATACGAACAGAGACTCCTACAATGAGCAGTTCTTC. Protein product: CASSAHTNRDSYNEQFF. This chain joins TRBV9 and TRBJ2-1, with unresolved D. Germline V gene lookup returns CDR1 SGDLS and CDR2 YYNGEE. The CDR3 spans 17 residues. The ends were cut back, 3 bases at V and 0 bases at J, with 16 bases in the middle.

The V gene is TRBV30, the J gene TRBJ1-1; D is undetermined. CDR1 is GTSNPN, CDR2 SVGIG, per germline (reference sequence). The V end lost 3 bases, the J end lost 0 bases, and 8 bases lay between the germline ends. The CDR3 loop spans 13 amino acids. The CDR3 sequence is CAWRSLLNTEAFF. The CDR3 nucleotides read TGTGCCTGGAGATCTCTCTTGAACACTGAAGCTTTCTTT.

This clone was recorded a few times. The germline gene is not matched at one end of the junction; a read error may be the cause. This rearrangement joins TRBV7-2 to TRBJ1-5; D call uncertain. Per germline, CDR1 SGHTA and CDR2 FQGNSA. CDR3 length equals 17 residues. For the CDR3, the DNA is TGCGCCAGCAGCCAAGATGCGGAGGGCGTAACGAGTCAGCCCCAGCATTTT. Its translation is CASSQDAEGVTSQPQHF.

The chain combines TRBV2 with TRBJ1-1; D possibly corresponds to TRBD1 (5 bases). V was clipped by 6 bases and J by 3 bases, with 11 bases between them. The germline CDR1 and CDR2 sequences are SNHLY and FYNNEI. The CDR3 length is 13 residues. CDR3 protein: CASRITGYTEAFF. The DNA of the CDR3 is TGTGCCAGCAGGATAACAGGATACACTGAAGCTTTCTTT. Full variable domain (outside the CDR3, taken from reference TRBV2 and TRBJ1-1): EPEVTQTPSHQVTQMGQEVILRCVPISNHLYFYWYRQILGQKVEFLVSFYNNEISEKSEIFDDQFSVERPDGSNFTLKIRSTKLEDSAMYFCASRITGYTEAFFGQGTRLTVV.

V is TRBV5-1 and J is TRBJ1-3, with a weak D call TRBD1 (5 bases). The CDR3 extends over 15 amino acids. Germline CDR1 reads SGHRS; CDR2 reads YFSETQ. V lost 0 bases to trimming and J lost 3 bases, with 10 bases between them. DNA for the CDR3: TGCGCCAGCAGCTTGGACAGGTCTGATGGAAACACCATATATTTT. Protein product: CASSLDRSDGNTIYF.

The chain is built from TRBV10-3 and TRBJ2-1, with D possibly TRBD1 on 6 matching bases. CDR3 size: 14 residues. Germline V gene data show CDR1 as ENHRY and CDR2 as SYGVKD. Trimming took off 3 bases at V and 5 bases at J, with 11 bases between the two ends. CDR3 nucleotide sequence: TGTGCCATCAGTGACAGGGGAAGGGACAATGAGCAGTTCTTC. It codes for CAISDRGRDNEQFF.

The rearrangement uses TRBV7-9 and TRBJ2-5; TRBD2 is a possible D gene (7 bases). This CDR3 spans 16 amino acids. The germline gives CDR1 SEHNR, CDR2 FQNEAQ (reference sequence). Trimming left V 1 base short and J 3 bases short, with 15 bases between. The CDR3 DNA is TGTGCCAGCAGCTTAGTACCAGGGGAGGGAGAAGAGACCCAGTACTTC. It translates to CASSLVPGEGEETQYF.

V is TRBV19 and J is TRBJ2-2, with 8 bases lining up with TRBD2. Germline CDR1 is LNHDA and CDR2 is SQIVND (reference sequence). This CDR3 is 16 amino acids long. V was clipped by 4 bases and J by 2 bases; unmatched bases: 6. The CDR3, as DNA: TGTGCCAGTAGTAAAACTAGCGGCATAAACACCGGGGAGCTGTTTTTT. Translated, it gives CASSKTSGINTGELFF.

The chain has TRBV5-4 and TRBJ2-1; 11 bases agree with TRBD2. The CDR3 consists of 16 residues. Looked up from germline, CDR1 is SGHNT and CDR2 is YYREEE (reference sequence). J gave up 6 bases and V 5 bases, and 10 bases lay outside the gene matches. The CDR3 loop is CASRMGGTSGLNEQFF. The CDR3 coding sequence is TGTGCCAGCAGGATGGGTGGGACTAGCGGACTCAATGAGCAGTTCTTC.

CDR3 bases: TGCGCCAGCAGCCAGGGGCGAGCGAGAACTGGAAACACCATATATTTT. Translating it yields CASSQGRARTGNTIYF. V gene TRBV4-1 combines with J gene TRBJ1-3; D is perhaps TRBD1 (5 bases). CDR3 size: 16 residues. CDR1 and CDR2 (germline): MGHRA, YSYEKL. Trimming cost V 3 bases and J 2 bases, with 14 bases left between them.

This clone occurred once. The chain's CDR3 is CASSLNQPQHF. The DNA of the CDR3 is TGTGCCAGCAGTCTAAATCAGCCCCAGCATTTT. V gene TRBV28 combines with J gene TRBJ1-5; D unresolved. Germline V gene sequence: CDR1 MDHEN, CDR2 SYDVKM. The V end lost 5 bases, the J end lost 4 bases, and 3 bases lay between the germline ends. This CDR3 has 11 residues.

This chain connects TRBV27 to TRBJ2-2; 7 bases line up with TRBD2. Germline V CDR1 and CDR2: MNHEY, SMNVEV (reference sequence). This CDR3 spans 19 amino acids. J gave up 7 bases and V 3 bases, and 20 bases lay outside the gene matches. This chain's CDR3 is CASSFLRETGQRGDGELFF. CDR3 in DNA: TGTGCCAGCAGTTTTTTGCGAGAGACCGGGCAGCGGGGCGACGGGGAGCTGTTTTTT.

The chain uses TRBV10-2 and TRBJ1-2; a possible D gene is TRBD1 (6 bases). Germline V gene lookup returns CDR1 WSHSY and CDR2 SAAADI. The CDR3 totals 14 residues. V was shortened by 4 bases and J by 6 bases, with 15 bases between the two germline ends. The CDR3 DNA reads as TGCGCCAGCAGTGCCGTAGGACAGATTGATGGCTACACCTTC. Translated, it gives CASSAVGQIDGYTF.

This chain connects TRBV5-1 to TRBJ2-3; maybe TRBD1 (6 bases). Germline V gene sequence: CDR1 SGHRS, CDR2 YFSETQ. Trimming took off 1 base at V and 6 bases at J, with 9 bases between the two ends. CDR3 length: 13 residues. The CDR3 sequence: CASSLNTGDTQYF. CDR3 DNA sequence: TGCGCCAGCAGCTTGAACACAGGGGATACGCAGTATTTT.

The V and J genes are TRBV13 and TRBJ1-1; D is undetermined. With 3 bases removed from V and 2 bases from J, the gap between germline ends came to 16 bases. CDR1 is PRHDT, CDR2 FYEKMQ, per germline (reference sequence). The CDR3 totals 16 residues. DNA of the CDR3: TGTGCCAGCAGCTTCTCGCGGGATAGGATCAACACTGAAGCTTTCTTT. Protein: CASSFSRDRINTEAFF.

This clone was seen only once. The CDR3 protein is CAWSAGQGTKNIQYF. CDR3 coding DNA: TGTGCCTGGAGTGCTGGACAGGGAACCAAAAACATTCAGTACTTC. The genes are TRBV30 and TRBJ2-4, with 8 bases aligning to TRBD1. Germline V gives CDR1 GTSNPN, CDR2 SVGIG (reference sequence). V trimming: 1 base; J trimming: 2 bases; junction bases outside the gene matches: 4. The CDR3 is 15 residues long.

This chain joins TRBV14 and TRBJ2-7; possible D gene TRBD1, 5 bases. The CDR3 runs to 14 residues. Germline CDR1 reads SGHDN; CDR2 reads FVKESK. V was trimmed by 0 bases and J by 6 bases, leaving 12 bases between them. CDR3 sequence reads: CASSQDLGAVEQYF. CDR3 bases: TGTGCCAGCAGCCAAGATTTAGGGGCGGTCGAGCAGTACTTC.

V is TRBV14 and J is TRBJ2-5, with 7 bases that match TRBD1. This CDR3 has 15 residues. CDR1 SGHDN and CDR2 FVKESK come from the germline V gene. J was trimmed by 4 bases and V by 1 base; bases with no gene match: 6. CDR3 bases: TGTGCCAGCAGCCAAGGTACAGGGGTCCGAGAGACCCAGTACTTC. It is translated as CASSQGTGVRETQYF.

This chain uses TRBV5-1 with TRBJ2-5, with TRBD1 matching over 10 bases. This CDR3 has 15 residues. Trimming cost V 5 bases and J 7 bases; bases outside gene matches: 11. CDR1 is SGHRS, CDR2 YFSETQ, per germline. CDR3: CASREPGTGVGTQYF. CDR3 DNA: TGCGCCAGCAGAGAACCCGGGACAGGGGTGGGGACCCAGTACTTC.

This chain uses TRBV2 with TRBJ2-3; no firm D call. CDR3 length: 14 residues. Germline CDR1 and CDR2: SNHLY and FYNNEI. Trimming left V 3 bases short and J 0 bases short, with 7 bases between. CDR3 nucleotide sequence: TGTGCCAGCAGTGATAAGCGAAGCACAGATACGCAGTATTTT. Translation gives CASSDKRSTDTQYF.

J is TRBJ2-3 and V is TRBV7-8, with D unresolved. Germline CDR1 is SGHVS and CDR2 is FQNEAQ. This CDR3 contains 16 residues. The ends were cut back, 2 bases at V and 1 base at J, with 13 bases in the middle. DNA for the CDR3: TGTGCCAGCAGCTTAAAAAGACAATCCCGCACAGATACGCAGTATTTT. Translation: CASSLKRQSRTDTQYF.

The chain is built from TRBV13 and TRBJ1-6; D is unclear. The V end lost 5 bases, the J end lost 6 bases, and 14 bases lay between the germline ends. The CDR3 extends over 15 amino acids. Germline-derived CDR1 and CDR2 are PRHDT and FYEKMQ (reference sequence). The CDR3 is CASSNTEGGNSPLHF. The CDR3, as DNA: TGTGCCAGCAGCAACACCGAGGGAGGTAATTCACCCCTCCACTTT.

The chain recombines TRBV7-2 with TRBJ2-3, with TRBD2 identical over 7 bases. This CDR3 is 17 amino acids long. Germline CDR1 and CDR2: SGHTA and FQGNSA. With V trimmed by 3 bases and J by 0 bases, 9 bases remained unmatched. The CDR3 here is CASSFPSGLESTDTQYF. The CDR3 region has the DNA TGTGCCAGCAGCTTTCCTAGCGGTCTTGAGAGCACAGATACGCAGTATTTT.

The rearrangement joins TRBV5-4 to TRBJ1-1; the D gene is possibly TRBD1 (5 bases). Trimming cost V 4 bases and J 0 bases, with 16 bases left between them. The CDR3 is 16 amino acids. Per germline, CDR1 SGHNT and CDR2 YYREEE (reference sequence). As DNA, the CDR3 is TGTGCCAGCAGCCTCTGGGGGGTTAATCTGAACACTGAAGCTTTCTTT. This sequence encodes CASSLWGVNLNTEAFF.

This clone appeared a single time. J is TRBJ1-1 and V is TRBV19; no clear D gene. Germline CDR1 reads LNHDA; CDR2 reads SQIVND (reference sequence). The CDR3 contains 16 residues. The V gene lost 6 bases and the J gene lost 0 bases, with 17 bases spanning the gap. CDR3 bases: TGTGCCAGTAGCCACCCCGGTCCTCCGTTGAACACTGAAGCTTTCTTT. Amino acid sequence: CASSHPGPPLNTEAFF.

The chain employs TRBV10-3 and TRBJ1-2; D remains unclear. The CDR3 has 12 amino acids. With 5 bases removed from V and 4 bases from J, the gap between germline ends came to 8 bases. CDR1 and CDR2 (germline): ENHRY, SYGVKD. The CDR3 loop is CAISKGGYGYTF. CDR3 DNA: TGTGCCATCAGTAAGGGAGGCTATGGCTACACCTTC.